The next 24 T cell receptor beta chains were all read from a single sample in a study of T cell responses to AZD1222 COVID-19 vaccine. Measured with immunoSEQ multiplex PCR; TCRdb has only the in-frame clones, and not every one. The sample yields about 150,000 clones, 87% seen once. This specimen consisted of peripheral blood, obtained 28 days after the second AZD1222 dose. These receptors all come from an adult who received the AZD1222 COVID-19 vaccine.

V and J are TRBV4-1 and TRBJ2-7; 10 bases line up with TRBD2. V shed 1 base and J 2 bases; nucleotides not matched to a gene: 5. Germline lookup yields CDR1 MGHRA and CDR2 YSYEKL. CDR3 length equals 16 residues. The CDR3 DNA reads as TGCGCCAGCAGCCAAGGGCTAGCGGGAGATACCTACGAGCAGTACTTC. Its translation is CASSQGLAGDTYEQYF.

The V and J genes are TRBV27 and TRBJ2-7, with 9 bases aligning to TRBD1. Germline-derived CDR1 and CDR2 are MNHEY and SMNVEV (reference sequence). The CDR3 covers 16 residues. J was trimmed by 6 bases and V by 2 bases; bases with no gene match: 11. For the CDR3, the DNA is TGTGCCAGCAGTTTAGTGCGTCGGGACAGGGTGGGCGAGCAGTACTTC. It encodes CASSLVRRDRVGEQYF.

The chain has TRBV4-1 and TRBJ1-1; 7 nucleotides line up with TRBD1. The CDR3 sequence is 15 residues long. The V gene end was trimmed by 2 bases and the J gene end by 3 bases; junction bases not matched to a gene: 6. CDR1 and CDR2 from the germline V gene are MGHRA and YSYEKL. The CDR3: CASSQWGQRDTEAFF. In DNA, the CDR3 is TGCGCCAGCAGCCAATGGGGACAGAGGGACACTGAAGCTTTCTTT.

The chain joins TRBV5-4 to TRBJ2-4; 9 nucleotides align to TRBD2. In germline, CDR1 is SGHNT, CDR2 YYREEE (reference sequence). Germline trimming cut 0 bases from V and 13 bases from J; bases unmatched to any gene: 8. This CDR3 contains 14 residues. This CDR3 is CASSLDSGSRRQYF. The CDR3 DNA reads as TGTGCCAGCAGCTTGGATAGCGGGAGTAGAAGGCAGTACTTC.

This clone came up many times. The chain has TRBV30 and TRBJ1-2; 10 bases line up with TRBD1. Germline CDR1 is GTSNPN and CDR2 is SVGIG (reference sequence). This CDR3 has 17 residues. Germline trimming cut 2 bases from V and 7 bases from J; bases unmatched to any gene: 16. The CDR3 DNA follows: TGTGCCTGGAGTTCCCTGCCCCCGGGACAGGGGACAGGTGGCTACACCTTC. Its protein is CAWSSLPPGQGTGGYTF.

This clone was counted once. The chain employs TRBV5-1 and TRBJ2-7, with D maybe TRBD1 (5 bases). The CDR3 extends over 15 amino acids. Between the trimmed V and J ends, which lost 3 bases and 0 bases, there was a span of 13 bases. Germline CDR1 and CDR2: SGHRS and YFSETQ. In DNA, the CDR3 is TGCGCCAGCAGCTCGGCTTTGGGGCTCTCCTACGAGCAGTACTTC. Its translation: CASSSALGLSYEQYF.

This sequence joins TRBV6-5 and TRBJ1-4; no reliable D call. CDR3 size: 16 residues. With 0 bases removed from V and 5 bases from J, the gap between germline ends came to 13 bases. CDR1 MNHEY and CDR2 SVGAGI come from the germline V gene. CDR3 nucleotide sequence: TGTGCCAGCAGTTACTCAAGCCGGGCGAGGAATGAAAAACTGTTTTTT. This codes for CASSYSSRARNEKLFF.

CDR3 loop: CASSEAGEGEQFF. The CDR3 DNA sequence: TGTGCCAGCAGTGAGGCAGGGGAAGGTGAGCAGTTCTTC. The rearrangement joins TRBV2 to TRBJ2-1; possible D gene TRBD1, 6 bases. The CDR3 runs to 13 residues. Germline CDR1 SNHLY, CDR2 FYNNEI. Trimming removed 3 bases at V and 9 bases at J, with 12 bases between. Using reference TRBV2 and TRBJ2-1 for the parts outside the CDR3, the full variable domain is EPEVTQTPSHQVTQMGQEVILRCVPISNHLYFYWYRQILGQKVEFLVSFYNNEISEKSEIFDDQFSVERPDGSNFTLKIRSTKLEDSAMYFCASSEAGEGEQFFGPGTRLTVL.

This clone was detected only once. V gene TRBV28 combines with J gene TRBJ1-2; tentative D call: TRBD1 (6 bases). The CDR3 has 12 amino acids. Germline V lookup: CDR1 MDHEN, CDR2 SYDVKM. Trimming took off 5 bases at V and 4 bases at J, with 8 bases between the two ends. The CDR3 spells CASSPGAYGYTF. As DNA, the CDR3 is TGTGCCAGCAGTCCGGGGGCCTATGGCTACACCTTC.

This chain links TRBV12-5 with TRBJ2-3; TRBD2 might be the D (5 bases). Germline CDR1 is LGHNT and CDR2 is FRNRAP. The CDR3 spans 12 residues. Trimming stripped 5 bases from V and 3 bases from J, with 6 bases between. Here the CDR3 reads CASGPGTDTQYF. CDR3 nucleotide sequence: TGTGCTAGTGGTCCGGGGACAGATACGCAGTATTTT. Variable domain in full (rest from reference TRBV12-5 and TRBJ2-3): DARVTQTPRHKVTEMGQEVTMRCQPILGHNTVFWYRQTMMQGLELLAYFRNRAPLDDSGMPKDRFSAEMPDATLATLKIQPSEPRDSAVYFCASGPGTDTQYFGPGTRLTVL.

The sample holds a few counts of this clone. CDR3 region: CASKPGTLPGNIQYF. CDR3 coding DNA: TGTGCCAGTAAACCCGGGACCCTGCCAGGAAACATTCAGTACTTC. The chain combines TRBV2 with TRBJ2-4; TRBD1 or TRBD2 may be the D gene (5 bases each). The CDR3 extends over 15 amino acids. CDR1 and CDR2 (germline): SNHLY, FYNNEI. Trimming pared 9 bases from V and 6 bases from J, leaving 21 bases between. The full variable domain, its missing parts supplied by reference TRBV2 and TRBJ2-4, is EPEVTQTPSHQVTQMGQEVILRCVPISNHLYFYWYRQILGQKVEFLVSFYNNEISEKSEIFDDQFSVERPDGSNFTLKIRSTKLEDSAMYFCASKPGTLPGNIQYFGAGTRLSVL.

The chain recombines TRBV5-1 with TRBJ2-1, with D maybe TRBD2 (5 bases). The length of the CDR3 is 18 residues. The germline V and J ends were trimmed by 3 bases and 8 bases, with 27 bases remaining between them. The germline gives CDR1 SGHRS, CDR2 YFSETQ. The CDR3 is CASSSPEGIHPTSYEQFF. DNA for the CDR3: TGCGCCAGCAGCTCCCCTGAGGGTATCCACCCAACCTCGTATGAGCAGTTCTTC.

The J gene is TRBJ1-3, the V gene TRBV4-3, with D possibly being TRBD1 (5 bases). This CDR3 spans 14 amino acids. V was shortened by 1 base and J by 2 bases, with 6 bases between the two germline ends. The germline CDR1 and CDR2 sequences are LGHNA and YSLEER. The CDR3 DNA reads TGCGCCAGCAGCCAAGCAGGGACTGGAAACACCATATATTTT. Its protein is CASSQAGTGNTIYF.

This chain joins TRBV5-1 and TRBJ2-1; either TRBD1 or TRBD2 may supply D (6 bases each). Trimming left V 3 bases short and J 4 bases short, with 14 bases between. Germline-derived CDR1 and CDR2 are SGHRS and YFSETQ. There are 15 residues in the CDR3. The CDR3 DNA reads as TGCGCCAGCAGCTCAGGGGCGGGACCTTACAATGAGCAGTTCTTC. This gives the protein CASSSGAGPYNEQFF.

This chain uses TRBV9 with TRBJ1-4, with D uncertain. CDR1 SGDLS and CDR2 YYNGEE come from the germline V gene. CDR3 length: 16 residues. Between the trimmed V and J ends, which lost 0 bases and 0 bases, there was a span of 9 bases. The CDR3 sequence is CASSVGMGATNEKLFF. As DNA, the CDR3 is TGTGCCAGCAGCGTAGGAATGGGAGCAACTAATGAAAAACTGTTTTTT.

V and J are TRBV28 and TRBJ2-1, with 11 bases aligning to TRBD2. The V and J ends lost 6 bases and 1 base, in that order; junction bases with no gene match: 5. The CDR3 totals 16 residues. Germline assignment: CDR1 MDHEN and CDR2 SYDVKM. The CDR3 bases are TGTGCCAGCAGGAATCTAGCGGGAGGTTCCTACAATGAGCAGTTCTTC. This sequence encodes CASRNLAGGSYNEQFF.

This chain connects TRBV19 to TRBJ2-2; D is perhaps TRBD2 (5 bases). Trimming stripped 6 bases from V and 5 bases from J, with 16 bases between. This CDR3 spans 15 amino acids. The V gene's germline CDR1 is LNHDA and CDR2 SQIVND (reference sequence). Here the CDR3 reads CASSDWTVDTGELFF. CDR3 sequence (DNA): TGTGCCAGTAGCGACTGGACTGTTGATACCGGGGAGCTGTTTTTT.

The chain is built from TRBV7-9 and TRBJ2-6; no firm D call. CDR1 and CDR2 from the germline V gene are SEHNR and FQNEAQ (reference sequence). V shed 6 bases and J shed 2 bases, with 11 bases lying between them. The CDR3 spans 15 residues. The CDR3 DNA follows: TGTGCCAGCAGTTTGCAAGGCCCTGGGGCCAACGTCCTGACTTTC. Translating gives CASSLQGPGANVLTF.

The count of this clone is one. This sequence joins TRBV9 and TRBJ2-2, with D hard to call. This CDR3 comprises 16 residues. Trimming took 0 bases from V and 0 from J, leaving 9 bases between them. Germline V gene sequence: CDR1 SGDLS, CDR2 YYNGEE. This CDR3 is CASSVDGRPNTGELFF. For the CDR3, the DNA is TGTGCCAGCAGCGTAGATGGCAGGCCGAACACCGGGGAGCTGTTTTTT.

This chain connects TRBV5-1 to TRBJ2-7, with D possibly being TRBD2 (6 bases). Per the germline V gene, CDR1 is SGHRS and CDR2 is YFSETQ. CDR3 length: 13 amino acids. With 7 bases removed from V and 2 bases from J, the gap between germline ends came to 13 bases. The DNA of the CDR3 is TGCGCCAGCCGGGAGAGCGCTACCTACGAGCAGTACTTC. Translating gives CASRESATYEQYF.

The V gene is TRBV6-5, the J gene TRBJ2-1; D might be TRBD1 (5 bases). Germline CDR1 and CDR2: MNHEY and SVGAGI. This CDR3 contains 16 residues. Trimming removed 0 bases at V and 4 bases at J, with 13 bases between. The CDR3 nucleotides are TGTGCCAGCAGTTACTCCTCAGGGCAGACATACAATGAGCAGTTCTTC. This encodes CASSYSSGQTYNEQFF.

The chain combines TRBV19 with TRBJ2-5; 8 nucleotides line up with TRBD1. The CDR3 loop spans 16 amino acids. The V gene end was trimmed by 0 bases and the J gene end by 5 bases; junction bases not matched to a gene: 8. The germline CDR1 and CDR2 sequences are LNHDA and SQIVND (reference sequence). This CDR3 reads CASSIDDRGRGETQYF. CDR3 DNA sequence: TGTGCCAGTAGTATAGATGACAGGGGTCGCGGCGAGACCCAGTACTTC.

The J gene is TRBJ1-1, the V gene TRBV19; D uncertain. The ends were cut back, 7 bases at V and 0 bases at J, with 15 bases in the middle. This CDR3 is built from 15 residues. Germline lookup yields CDR1 LNHDA and CDR2 SQIVND (reference sequence). The CDR3 sequence is CASIPGRMMNTEAFF. DNA for the CDR3: TGTGCCAGTATCCCAGGAAGAATGATGAACACTGAAGCTTTCTTT. The full variable domain, completed using reference TRBV19 and TRBJ1-1, is DGGITQSPKYLFRKEGQNVTLSCEQNLNHDAMYWYRQDPGQGLRLIYYSQIVNDFQKGDIAEGYSVSREKKESFPLTVTSAQKNPTAFYLCASIPGRMMNTEAFFGQGTRLTVV.

V is TRBV28 and J is TRBJ2-7, with 8 bases matching TRBD2. The CDR3 runs 16 residues. The V gene's germline CDR1 is MDHEN and CDR2 SYDVKM. V dropped 7 bases and J dropped 3; count of bases not matched to a gene: 14. CDR3 loop: CASIGGDVSRFYEQYF. CDR3 sequence (DNA): TGTGCCAGCATCGGGGGGGATGTATCTCGCTTCTACGAGCAGTACTTC.